This T cell receptor (beta chain) was retrieved from a study of blood T cell repertoires in COVID-19. Study information: Acute and convalescent COVID-19 specimens originated in the United States, Italy and Spain. PBMCs, B-cell-depleted T cells, or T cells were the source of the cDNA or gDNA that made up the material.

This clone was seen a single time. Under the authors' procedure: Amplifying reference gene primers gave estimates of nucleated cell counts. The method was immunoSEQ multiplex PCR; TCRdb's version includes in-frame clones alone and lacks a portion of them. V, J and clone size reflect that table, while D and trimming were determined from the DNA. The sample has approximately 60,000 clones, approximately 80% seen once; the top ten hold around 3.7%. V shed 4 bases and J 2 bases; nucleotides not matched to a gene: 12. The germline V gene encodes CDR1 SQVTM and CDR2 ANQGSEA. The CDR3 loop spans 16 amino acids.

Sequencing used peripheral blood. The V call is TRBV29-1, the J call TRBJ2-5; TRBD1 matches at 8 bases. The TCR was taken from a woman aged 80 or older with acute or convalescent COVID-19. In nucleotides, the CDR3 is TGCAGCGTTGCTCGCCAGGGGGCTGTTGTACAAGAGACCCAGTACTTC. It encodes CSVARQGAVVQETQYF.